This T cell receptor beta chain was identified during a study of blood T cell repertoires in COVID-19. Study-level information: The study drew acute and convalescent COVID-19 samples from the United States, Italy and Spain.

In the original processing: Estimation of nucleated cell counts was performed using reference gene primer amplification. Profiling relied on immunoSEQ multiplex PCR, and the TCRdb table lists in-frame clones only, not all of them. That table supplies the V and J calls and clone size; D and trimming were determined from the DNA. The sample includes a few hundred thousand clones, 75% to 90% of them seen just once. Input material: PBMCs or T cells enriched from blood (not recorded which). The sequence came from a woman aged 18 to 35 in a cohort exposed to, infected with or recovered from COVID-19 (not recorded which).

The CDR3 sequence: CSVHLGGPSNEQFF. The CDR3, as DNA: TGCAGCGTCCACCTCGGGGGGCCAAGCAATGAGCAGTTCTTC. This chain joins TRBV29-1 and TRBJ2-1; a possible D gene is TRBD2 (7 bases). This CDR3 region has 14 residues. Germline assignment: CDR1 SQVTM and CDR2 ANQGSEA. The germline V and J ends were trimmed by 6 bases and 6 bases, with 18 bases remaining between them.